This entry lists 11 T cell receptor beta chains sequenced from one sample in a study of blood T cell repertoires in COVID-19. The assay was immunoSEQ multiplex PCR, and TCRdb's table has in-frame clones only and misses some. The data show about 23,000 clones, roughly 94% seen once. The specimen was peripheral blood. The receptors originated from a woman aged 45-65 years with active COVID-19.

This clone was observed a single time. The chain recombines TRBV5-1 with TRBJ1-4; perhaps TRBD1 as D (6 bases). Trimming removed 4 bases from V and 11 bases from J, with 18 bases in between. The CDR3 totals 14 residues. The germline V gene has CDR1 SGHRS and CDR2 YFSETQ. The CDR3 loop is CASSLDQGTGKLFF. DNA for the CDR3: TGCGCCAGCAGCCTGGATCAGGGGACGGGGAAACTGTTTTTT.

The chain employs TRBV7-8 and TRBJ2-5; the match to TRBD2 covers 12 bases. V shed 5 bases, J shed 7 bases, and the junction held 8 bases outside the gene matches. Germline lookup yields CDR1 SGHVS and CDR2 FQNEAQ. There are 15 residues in the CDR3. In DNA, the CDR3 is TGTGCCAGCAGCCCTCTAGCGGGGGGGCCGGGGACCCAGTACTTC. This codes for CASSPLAGGPGTQYF.

This clone appeared a single time. This rearrangement joins TRBV2 to TRBJ2-1; tentatively, D is TRBD1 (5 bases). The V and J ends lost 8 bases and 4 bases respectively, with 15 bases between them. Per the germline V gene, CDR1 is SNHLY and CDR2 is FYNNEI. The CDR3 has 14 amino acids. In DNA, the CDR3 is TGTGCCAGCCGGCAGGGATCCGGTTACAATGAGCAGTTCTTC. Translation gives CASRQGSGYNEQFF.

The J gene is TRBJ1-5, the V gene TRBV10-1, with TRBD1 matching over 7 bases. Germline V gene sequence: CDR1 WNHNN, CDR2 SYGVQD (reference sequence). With V trimmed by 0 bases and J by 2 bases, 1 base remained unmatched. The CDR3 is 15 amino acids. The CDR3 DNA reads TGCGCCAGCAGTGAGTCTGACAGGGGCAATCAGCCCCAGCATTTT. Its translation is CASSESDRGNQPQHF.

The chain uses TRBV4-1 and TRBJ2-1, with TRBD2 matching over 10 bases. The CDR3 spans 17 residues. Trimming at V came to 5 bases and at J to 6 bases, leaving 13 bases not matched to a gene. CDR1 is MGHRA, CDR2 YSYEKL, per germline. As DNA, the CDR3 is TGCGCCAGCAGCGCCCCTGGGGCACTAGCGGGACTCAATGAGCAGTTCTTC. Its protein is CASSAPGALAGLNEQFF.

The chain recombines TRBV3-1 (or the pseudogene TRBV3-2) with TRBJ2-1, with TRBD2 identical over 9 bases. There are 16 residues in the CDR3. After removal of 4 bases from V and 3 bases from J, the junction contained 7 bases not matched to a gene. In germline, CDR1 is LGHDT, CDR2 YNNKEL (reference sequence). The CDR3 DNA is TGTGCCAGCAGCCCTAGCGCGGGGGGGGACTACAATGAGCAGTTCTTC. Translated, it gives CASSPSAGGDYNEQFF.

This chain links TRBV18 with TRBJ1-3; 8 bases fit TRBD1. With V trimmed by 6 bases and J by 3 bases, 4 bases remained unmatched. The germline gives CDR1 KGHSH, CDR2 LQKENI. The CDR3 totals 14 residues. The CDR3 loop is CASSPTGDGNTIYF. In DNA, the CDR3 is TGTGCCAGCTCGCCGACAGGGGATGGAAACACCATATATTTT.

This chain connects TRBV19 to TRBJ1-5; D uncertain. Germline CDR1 and CDR2: LNHDA and SQIVND (reference sequence). The CDR3 is 13 amino acids. V gave up 7 bases and J gave up 5 bases, with 12 bases separating them. The DNA of the CDR3 is TGTGCCAGTAACCCTCGCGTCGATCAGCCCCAGCATTTT. Protein product: CASNPRVDQPQHF.

This chain connects TRBV5-1 to TRBJ1-2; 9 nucleotides line up with TRBD1. The germline V gene encodes CDR1 SGHRS and CDR2 YFSETQ. The CDR3 spans 15 residues. The J segment lost 4 bases and the V segment lost 1 base, leaving 5 bases of the junction unmatched. The CDR3 protein is CASSLSWGQGYGYTF. For the CDR3, the DNA is TGCGCCAGCAGCTTGTCTTGGGGACAGGGCTATGGCTACACCTTC.

The chain recombines TRBV5-1 with TRBJ2-3, with D perhaps TRBD1 (6 bases). This CDR3 comprises 17 residues. Germline CDR1 and CDR2: SGHRS and YFSETQ. Trimming stripped 1 base from V and 0 bases from J, with 15 bases between. The CDR3 loop is CASSLRGGHISTDTQYF. The DNA of the CDR3 is TGCGCCAGCAGCTTGAGAGGGGGTCATATTAGCACAGATACGCAGTATTTT. Looking up the rest from reference TRBV5-1 and TRBJ2-3 gives the full variable domain: KAGVTQTPRYLIKTRGQQVTLSCSPISGHRSVSWYQQTPGQGLQFLFEYFSETQRNKGNFPGRFSGRQFSNSRSEMNVSTLELGDSALYLCASSLRGGHISTDTQYFGPGTRLTVL.

The rearrangement uses TRBV28 and TRBJ2-7; D might be TRBD1 (6 bases). Germline V gene data show CDR1 as MDHEN and CDR2 as SYDVKM. The V end lost 6 bases, the J end lost 4 bases, and 16 bases lay between the germline ends. The CDR3 length is 14 residues. The CDR3 reads CASRRPAGEYEQYF. The CDR3 DNA sequence: TGTGCCAGCAGACGACCGGCAGGGGAGTACGAGCAGTACTTC.